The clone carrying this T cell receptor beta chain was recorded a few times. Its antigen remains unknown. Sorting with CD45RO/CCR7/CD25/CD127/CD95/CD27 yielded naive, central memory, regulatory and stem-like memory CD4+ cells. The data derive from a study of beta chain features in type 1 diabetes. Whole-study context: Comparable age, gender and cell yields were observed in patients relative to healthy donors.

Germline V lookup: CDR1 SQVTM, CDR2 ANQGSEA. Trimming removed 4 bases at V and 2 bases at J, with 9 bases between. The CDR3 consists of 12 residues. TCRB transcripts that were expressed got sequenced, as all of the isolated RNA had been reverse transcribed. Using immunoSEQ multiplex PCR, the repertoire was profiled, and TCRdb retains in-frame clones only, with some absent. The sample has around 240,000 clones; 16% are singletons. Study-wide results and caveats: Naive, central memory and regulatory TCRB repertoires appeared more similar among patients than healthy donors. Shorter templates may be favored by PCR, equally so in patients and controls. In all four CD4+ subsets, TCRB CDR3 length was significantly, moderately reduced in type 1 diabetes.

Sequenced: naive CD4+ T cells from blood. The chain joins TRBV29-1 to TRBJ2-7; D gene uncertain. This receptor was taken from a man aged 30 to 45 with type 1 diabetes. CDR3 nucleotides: TGCAGCGTTGCCGTAACCACCTACGAGCAGTACTTC. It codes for CSVAVTTYEQYF.